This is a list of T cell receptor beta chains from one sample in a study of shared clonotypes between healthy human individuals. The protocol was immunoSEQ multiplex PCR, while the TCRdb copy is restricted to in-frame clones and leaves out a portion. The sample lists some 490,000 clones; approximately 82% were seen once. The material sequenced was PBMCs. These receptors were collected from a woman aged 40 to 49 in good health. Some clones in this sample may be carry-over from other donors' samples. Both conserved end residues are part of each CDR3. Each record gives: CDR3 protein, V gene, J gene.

CDR3: CASSLEANNEQFF
V: TRBV5-1
J: TRBJ2-1

CDR3: CASSLFGGGIDEQYF
V: TRBV5-4
J: TRBJ2-7

CDR3: CASSFRGGPGNTIYF
V: TRBV28
J: TRBJ1-3

CDR3: CAWKGTSGRINEQFF
V: TRBV30
J: TRBJ2-1

CDR3: CASTRGGNEQYF
V: TRBV28
J: TRBJ2-7

CDR3: CASGPRYEQYF
V: TRBV6-5
J: TRBJ2-7

CDR3: CSVEGGGYDSTDTQYF
V: TRBV29-1
J: TRBJ2-3

CDR3: CASSWDILTGELFF
V: TRBV2
J: TRBJ2-2

CDR3: CASSLGGQEKLFF
V: TRBV7-2
J: TRBJ1-4

CDR3: CASSKGGPSGVNEQYF
V: TRBV21-1
J: TRBJ2-7

CDR3: CASTPEVPAVGEQFF
V: TRBV11-2
J: TRBJ2-1

CDR3: CASSLSNQPQHF
V: TRBV7-2
J: TRBJ1-5

CDR3: CASSVDGGRAVDEQYF
V: TRBV9
J: TRBJ2-7

CDR3: CASSVGASGGFQETQYF
V: TRBV9
J: TRBJ2-5

CDR3: CASSLVGLLSPQGGYTF
V: TRBV5-4
J: TRBJ1-2

CDR3: CASSYNAQTDTQYF
V: TRBV6-5
J: TRBJ2-3

CDR3: CASSDSSGDQPQHF
V: TRBV2
J: TRBJ1-5

CDR3: CASSQVDEDEQFF
V: TRBV4-3
J: TRBJ2-1

CDR3: CASSKVLAGGPANEQFF
V: TRBV21-1
J: TRBJ2-1

CDR3: CASSSSAGGWGGYTF
V: TRBV7-2
J: TRBJ1-2

CDR3: CASSQVGEGRELFF
V: TRBV4-2
J: TRBJ2-2

CDR3: CASSIWGEETQYF
V: TRBV23-1
J: TRBJ2-5

CDR3: CASSVGTGVSGNTIYF
V: TRBV9
J: TRBJ1-3

CDR3: CASREGTGFYEQYF
V: TRBV28
J: TRBJ2-7

CDR3: CASRGGAGRPDTQYF
V: TRBV28
J: TRBJ2-3

CDR3: CASSPRADSNQPQHF
V: TRBV18
J: TRBJ1-5

CDR3: CAWSVGAGVGEQFF
V: TRBV30
J: TRBJ2-1

CDR3: CASSVPGFNTEAFF
V: TRBV28
J: TRBJ1-1

CDR3: CASGTGGLNQPQHF
V: TRBV5-5
J: TRBJ1-5

CDR3: CASSSGTSGTYEQYF
V: TRBV28
J: TRBJ2-7

CDR3: CASSPGQNNQPQHF
V: TRBV18
J: TRBJ1-5

CDR3: CATGLYGYTF
V: TRBV28
J: TRBJ1-2

CDR3: CASSPSVGEELFF
V: TRBV5-1
J: TRBJ1-4

CDR3: CASSFGHPGSGNTIYF
V: TRBV9
J: TRBJ1-3

CDR3: CASSNRQGGTGELFF
V: TRBV19
J: TRBJ2-2

CDR3: CSYNGIQETQYF
V: TRBV29-1
J: TRBJ2-5

CDR3: CASSMGPGVNYEQYF
V: TRBV19
J: TRBJ2-7

CDR3: CAWSLGYQPQHF
V: TRBV30
J: TRBJ1-5

CDR3: CASSPPSGVGEQYF
V: TRBV28
J: TRBJ2-7

CDR3: CASSLQETQYF
V: TRBV2
J: TRBJ2-5

CDR3: CASSIGTGGVYEQYF
V: TRBV6-1
J: TRBJ2-7

CDR3: CASSLTSGGYEQFF
V: TRBV7-2
J: TRBJ2-1